Below, one T cell receptor beta chain is given with its context. The source of the sample is a study of blood T cell repertoires in COVID-19. V lost 6 bases, J lost 0 bases, and 10 bases stayed unmatched. The CDR3 is 17 residues long. Per the germline V gene, CDR1 is LNHDA and CDR2 is SQIVND (reference sequence). Generated by immunoSEQ multiplex PCR, the TCRdb table keeps only in-frame clones and is missing some. The repertoire consists of about 140,000 clones, with over 65% occurring once and the leading ten covering 3.5% to 5%. The specimen sequenced was peripheral blood. The origin of this receptor is a woman older than 75 with active or convalescent COVID-19. The chain has TRBV19 and TRBJ1-5, with TRBD1 matching over 8 bases. The CDR3 DNA reads TGTGCCAGTAGAACAACAGGGGGTACGTATAGCAATCAGCCCCAGCATTTT. Its translation is CASRTTGGTYSNQPQHF.